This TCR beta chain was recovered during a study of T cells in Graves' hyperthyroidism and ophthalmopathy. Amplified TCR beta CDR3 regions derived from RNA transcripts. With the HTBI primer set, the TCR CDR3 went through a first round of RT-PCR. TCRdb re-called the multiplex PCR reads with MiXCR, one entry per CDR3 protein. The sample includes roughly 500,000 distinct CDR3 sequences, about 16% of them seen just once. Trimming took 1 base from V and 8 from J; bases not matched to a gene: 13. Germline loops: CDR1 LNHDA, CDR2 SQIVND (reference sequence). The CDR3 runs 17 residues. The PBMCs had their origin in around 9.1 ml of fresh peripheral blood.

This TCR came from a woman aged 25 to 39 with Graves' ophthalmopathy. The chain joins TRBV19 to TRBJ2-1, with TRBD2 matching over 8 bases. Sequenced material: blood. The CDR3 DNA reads TGTGCCAGTAGTATAGTAATTGGGGGACTAGTCGGATATGAGCAGTTCTTC. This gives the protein CASSIVIGGLVGYEQFF.